This T cell receptor (beta chain) stems from a study of siplizumab effects on memory and regulatory T cells. The germline CDR1 and CDR2 sequences are MGHRA and YSYEKL. Trimming cost V 0 bases and J 6 bases; bases outside gene matches: 7. CDR3 size: 16 residues. Findings of the study overall: Poor capture below about 10^-5 frequency left most alloreactive clones unmapped to unstimulated subsets. A major contribution to the alloresponse seemed to be made by naive T cells, which seemed more diverse than memory cells. Significant reduction of alloreactive sequences traceable to unstimulated CD4+ memory cells was observed with siplizumab.

The method was immunoSEQ multiplex PCR; TCRdb's version includes in-frame clones alone and lacks a portion of them. The sample records about 68,000 clones, about 92% being singletons. A remark on this clone: What it binds is not known.

The chain uses TRBV4-1 and TRBJ2-1; TRBD1 aligns across 8 bases. The sequencing input was CD8+ T cells sorted from blood. The clonotype comes from a human donor in good health. CDR3 coding DNA: TGCGCCAGCAGCCAAGAGGCGGACAGGGTGAGCAATGAGCAGTTCTTC. It is translated as CASSQEADRVSNEQFF.